A single sample is the source of the 19 T cell receptor beta chains below, sequenced in a study of blood T cell repertoires in COVID-19. Method: immunoSEQ multiplex PCR; TCRdb's copy keeps in-frame clones and lacks some. The table has hundreds of thousands of clones, around 91% seen once; the top ten hold 1%. Sequences were obtained from PBMCs or T cells enriched from blood (not recorded which). The receptors were sampled from a young man who had recovered from COVID-19.

The chain recombines TRBV3-1 (or the pseudogene TRBV3-2) with TRBJ2-1; 11 nucleotides agree with TRBD2. CDR1 LGHDT and CDR2 YNNKEL come from the germline V gene (reference sequence). CDR3 length equals 21 residues. J was trimmed by 4 bases and V by 4 bases; bases with no gene match: 21. The CDR3 bases are TGTGCCAGCAGCCCAGGGGGCAAAGGATTAGCGGGAGGGCCCTGGTACAATGAGCAGTTCTTC. Translated: CASSPGGKGLAGGPWYNEQFF.

V is TRBV18 and J is TRBJ1-1; unclear D gene. V lost 4 bases and J lost 1, with 7 bases in between. CDR1 and CDR2 (germline): KGHSH, LQKENI. This CDR3 is 13 amino acids long. CDR3 coding DNA: TGTGCCAGCTCACTCAAGCGGAACACTGAAGCTTTCTTT. This translates into CASSLKRNTEAFF.

The chain has TRBV6-5 and TRBJ1-4, with D unclear. Germline lookup yields CDR1 MNHEY and CDR2 SVGAGI. The CDR3 runs to 14 residues. The ends were cut back, 8 bases at V and 0 bases at J, with 10 bases in the middle. The CDR3 sequence: CASQQRATNEKLFF. The CDR3 coding sequence is TGTGCCAGCCAACAGCGGGCAACTAATGAAAAACTGTTTTTT.

The CDR3 spells CASRTDSYEQYF. CDR3 coding DNA: TGTGCCAGCAGGACCGACAGCTACGAGCAGTACTTC. This chain links TRBV2 with TRBJ2-7, with a weak D call TRBD1 (5 bases). The V end lost 6 bases, the J end lost 3 bases, and 9 bases lay between the germline ends. This CDR3 is built from 12 residues. Germline V gene data show CDR1 as SNHLY and CDR2 as FYNNEI.

Only one count was recorded for this clone. The gene calls are TRBV5-1 and TRBJ2-1; the match to TRBD2 covers 9 bases. Losses at the gene ends were 4 bases for V and 5 bases for J; bases not matched to a gene: 7. The CDR3 extends over 15 amino acids. Germline CDR1 reads SGHRS; CDR2 reads YFSETQ. CDR3 sequence (DNA): TGCGCCAGCAGCCCTCCGGGACTAGCTAACAATGAGCAGTTCTTC. Translated, it gives CASSPPGLANNEQFF.

The J gene is TRBJ1-4, the V gene TRBV28, with D possibly matching TRBD1 (5 bases). Germline lookup yields CDR1 MDHEN and CDR2 SYDVKM. The CDR3 covers 14 residues. Trimming pared 6 bases from V and 3 bases from J, leaving 11 bases between. CDR3 DNA sequence: TGTGCCAGCAGGACAGCCTTCTCTAATGAAAAACTGTTTTTT. Its translation: CASRTAFSNEKLFF.

This chain links TRBV28 with TRBJ2-2; no definite D call. V was cut by 6 bases and J by 6 bases, with 20 bases left in between. CDR1 and CDR2 (germline): MDHEN, SYDVKM. The CDR3 runs 16 residues. The CDR3 DNA follows: TGTGCCAGCAGCCCCCCTTTATTCGGAAGCGCCGGGGAGCTGTTTTTT. Translation gives CASSPPLFGSAGELFF.

This clone was found once. This sequence joins TRBV6-5 and TRBJ1-1; D possibly corresponds to TRBD1 (5 bases). Germline loops: CDR1 MNHEY, CDR2 SVGAGI. Trimming removed 6 bases from V and 6 bases from J, with 11 bases in between. CDR3 size: 12 residues. The CDR3 bases are TGTGCCAGCAGATCCCTGACAGCTGAAGCTTTCTTT. This gives the protein CASRSLTAEAFF.

This clone was counted only a few times. This sequence joins TRBV18 and TRBJ2-7; TRBD1 might be the D (6 bases). The CDR3 is made up of 15 amino acids. V was shortened by 2 bases and J by 4 bases, with 15 bases between the two germline ends. Germline values: CDR1 KGHSH, CDR2 LQKENI. Here the CDR3 reads CASSPSRTATYEQYF. CDR3 DNA sequence: TGTGCCAGCTCACCAAGCCGGACAGCTACTTACGAGCAGTACTTC.

The chain employs TRBV18 and TRBJ2-5; 11 nucleotides line up with TRBD2. J gave up 1 base and V 3 bases, and 4 bases lay outside the gene matches. The length of the CDR3 is 16 residues. Germline V CDR1 and CDR2: KGHSH, LQKENI. The CDR3 protein is CASSPTSGSLQETQYF. DNA for the CDR3: TGTGCCAGCTCACCCACTAGCGGGAGTCTCCAAGAGACCCAGTACTTC. Full variable domain (outside the CDR3, taken from reference TRBV18 and TRBJ2-5): NAGVMQNPRHLVRRRGQEARLRCSPMKGHSHVYWYRQLPEEGLKFMVYLQKENIIDESGMPKERFSAEFPKEGPSILRIQQVVRGDSAAYFCASSPTSGSLQETQYFGPGTRLLVL.

This chain links TRBV5-1 with TRBJ2-5; D may be TRBD2 (6 bases). The ends were cut back, 3 bases at V and 5 bases at J, with 11 bases in the middle. This CDR3 has 13 amino acids. Looked up from germline, CDR1 is SGHRS and CDR2 is YFSETQ. The CDR3, as DNA: TGCGCCAGCAGCTACAGTGGGGGGGAGACCCAGTACTTC. Translated, it gives CASSYSGGETQYF.

The V call is TRBV19, the J call TRBJ2-1; 13 positions agree with TRBD2. With 3 bases clipped from V and 1 base from J, the junction kept 12 bases outside the gene matches. In germline, CDR1 is LNHDA, CDR2 SQIVND (reference sequence). The CDR3 totals 20 residues. Here the CDR3 reads CASSIGRLRTSGGSYNEQFF. The CDR3 DNA reads TGTGCCAGTAGTATCGGACGGCTAAGGACTAGCGGGGGTTCCTACAATGAGCAGTTCTTC.

This chain links TRBV3-1 (or the pseudogene TRBV3-2) with TRBJ2-1; 10 bases are shared with TRBD2. The germline gives CDR1 LGHDT, CDR2 YNNKEL (reference sequence). The V segment lost 3 bases and the J segment 3 bases; nucleotides outside the gene matches: 2. The length of the CDR3 is 15 residues. CDR3 sequence reads: CASSHSSGSYNEQFF. CDR3 in DNA: TGTGCCAGCAGCCACTCTAGCGGGAGCTACAATGAGCAGTTCTTC.

The chain uses TRBV24-1 and TRBJ2-1; 10 bases agree with TRBD2. CDR1 and CDR2 (germline): KGHDR, SFDVKD. V was clipped by 4 bases and J by 4 bases; unmatched bases: 3. CDR3 length: 15 amino acids. The DNA of the CDR3 is TGTGCCACCAGTGACCAGCGGGAGGGGTACAATGAGCAGTTCTTC. Translation: CATSDQREGYNEQFF.

This chain joins TRBV18 and TRBJ2-3, with TRBD1 identical over 10 bases. Unmatched junction bases numbered 6, after V lost 5 bases and J lost 1 base. The germline V gene encodes CDR1 KGHSH and CDR2 LQKENI. This CDR3 spans 16 amino acids. The CDR3 sequence: CASSITGTGGTDTQYF. As DNA, the CDR3 is TGTGCCAGCTCAATAACCGGGACAGGGGGCACAGATACGCAGTATTTT.

This clone was observed once. The genes are TRBV7-9 and TRBJ1-2; possible D gene TRBD1, 6 bases. Germline CDR1 and CDR2: SEHNR and FQNEAQ (reference sequence). The V gene lost 1 base and the J gene lost 1 base, with 13 bases spanning the gap. The CDR3 length is 16 residues. In DNA, the CDR3 is TGTGCCAGCAGCTTAGTTAGAGGCAGGGGTAACTATGGCTACACCTTC. Its translation is CASSLVRGRGNYGYTF.

The V gene is TRBV28, the J gene TRBJ1-2; 8 nucleotides align to TRBD1. V shed 7 bases and J 8 bases; nucleotides not matched to a gene: 3. This CDR3 has 11 amino acids. The germline V gene has CDR1 MDHEN and CDR2 SYDVKM. This CDR3 reads CASIDRGGYTF. DNA of the CDR3: TGTGCCAGCATCGACAGGGGCGGCTACACCTTC.

The chain is built from TRBV18 and TRBJ2-1, with 11 bases that match TRBD1. CDR3 size: 15 residues. Per the germline V gene, CDR1 is KGHSH and CDR2 is LQKENI. J was trimmed by 5 bases and V by 4 bases; bases with no gene match: 4. The CDR3 loop reads CASSRDRGSNNEQFF. Written as DNA, the CDR3 is TGTGCCAGCTCACGGGACAGGGGGTCGAACAATGAGCAGTTCTTC.

The chain uses TRBV6-4 and TRBJ1-2; D possibly corresponds to TRBD1 (5 bases). The ends were cut back, 0 bases at V and 4 bases at J, with 12 bases in the middle. The CDR3 length is 15 residues. Looked up from germline, CDR1 is MRHNA and CDR2 is SNTAGT. The CDR3 sequence is CASSDSGEGSYGYTF. Here the CDR3 DNA reads TGTGCCAGCAGTGACTCGGGGGAGGGGAGCTATGGCTACACCTTC.